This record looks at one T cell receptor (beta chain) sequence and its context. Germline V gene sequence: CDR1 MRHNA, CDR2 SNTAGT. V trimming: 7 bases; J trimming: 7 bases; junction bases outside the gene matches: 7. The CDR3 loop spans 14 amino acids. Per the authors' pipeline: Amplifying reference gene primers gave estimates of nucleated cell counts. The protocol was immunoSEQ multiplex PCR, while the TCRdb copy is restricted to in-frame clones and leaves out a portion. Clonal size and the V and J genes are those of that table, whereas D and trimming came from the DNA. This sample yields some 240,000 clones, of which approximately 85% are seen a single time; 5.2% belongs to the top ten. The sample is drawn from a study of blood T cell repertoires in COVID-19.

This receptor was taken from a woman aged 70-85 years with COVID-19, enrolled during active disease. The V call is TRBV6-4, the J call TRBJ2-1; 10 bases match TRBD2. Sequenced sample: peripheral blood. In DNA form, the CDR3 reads TGTGCCAGCACCTTAAAAGCGGGAGGGAATGAGCAGTTCTTC. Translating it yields CASTLKAGGNEQFF.